Listed below are T cell receptor beta chains from one sample, sequenced in a study of cytomegalovirus exposure and HLA in healthy donors. The repertoire was sequenced with immunoSEQ multiplex PCR; TCRdb's copy has only in-frame clones and lacks some. In the table there are roughly 150,000 clones, 78% of which are singletons. Sequenced material: PBMCs. Receptor source: a male donor in good health and CMV-seronegative. The CDR3 runs from the conserved cysteine through the conserved F or W. A D gene is named only where the DNA matches it firmly. Size is stated for part of the rows, as once, few or many counts, or as a class when the clone is expanded.

V	size	D	J	DNA	CDR3
TRBV6-1	NA	TRBD2	TRBJ2-3	TGTGCCAGCAGCGGGGGGGGCCCAGATACGCAGTATTTT	CASSGGGPDTQYF
TRBV6-1	few	TRBD2	TRBJ2-3	TGTGCCAGCAGTGGACTAGCGGGGGGGCCAGATACGCAGTATTTT	CASSGLAGGPDTQYF
TRBV5-1	NA	TRBD2	TRBJ2-7	TGCGCCAGCAGCCGGGAGGGTGCGGGGGACGAGCAGTACTTC	CASSREGAGDEQYF
TRBV28	NA	TRBD1	TRBJ1-2	TGTGCCAGCAGAAGCAGGGGGATTCTCGGTGGCTACACCTTC	CASRSRGILGGYTF
TRBV28	NA	NA	TRBJ2-1	TGTGCCAGCAGTCGCCCGAGGTGGCAGATCAATGAGCAGTTCTTC	CASSRPRWQINEQFF
TRBV28	NA	TRBD1	TRBJ2-7	TGTGCCAGCAGACCCGGGACAGGGTACGAGCAGTACTTC	CASRPGTGYEQYF
TRBV7-2	NA	NA	TRBJ1-1	TGTGCCAGCAGCCTCAGTCGCGGCGCTGAAGCTTTCTTT	CASSLSRGAEAFF
TRBV27	NA	NA	TRBJ2-1	TGTGCCAGCAGTTTACACAGGGACTCCTACAATGAGCAGTTCTTC	CASSLHRDSYNEQFF
TRBV25-1	few	NA	TRBJ2-7	TGTGCTCCGCCCAGGGATTTCTACGAGCAGTACTTC	CAPPRDFYEQYF
TRBV7-2	NA	TRBD2	TRBJ2-3	TGTGCCAGCAGCTTATTGGCTAGCGGGAGTGTTGATACGCAGTATTTT	CASSLLASGSVDTQYF
TRBV29-1	NA	NA	TRBJ2-3	TGCAGCGTGGAAACAGGGACCACAGATACGCAGTATTTT	CSVETGTTDTQYF
TRBV29-1	NA	TRBD2	TRBJ2-7	TGCAGCGTCCATCTCGCTAGCGGGAGCTCCTACGAGCAGTACTTC	CSVHLASGSSYEQYF
TRBV4-3	NA	TRBD1	TRBJ1-1	TGCGCCAGCAGCCCCAACAGGGGGCGAATGAACACTGAAGCTTTCTTT	CASSPNRGRMNTEAFF
TRBV6-1	NA	TRBD2	TRBJ2-7	TGTGCCAGCAGTGACAGGGAGGGTGAGCAGTACTTC	CASSDREGEQYF
TRBV6-5	NA	NA	TRBJ2-2	TGTGCCAGCAGTTCGGGGATACCCAACACCGGGGAGCTGTTTTTT	CASSSGIPNTGELFF
TRBV5-6	NA	NA	TRBJ2-1	TGTGCCAGCAGCTTCGGGGGACCCCAGTCGGACTACAATGAGCAGTTCTTC	CASSFGGPQSDYNEQFF
TRBV28	NA	TRBD2	TRBJ2-5	TGTGCCAGCACATTGACTAGCGGGGACCAAGAGACCCAGTACTTC	CASTLTSGDQETQYF
TRBV18	NA	NA	TRBJ1-3	TGTGCCAGCTCTCCCCTCGCGGGGGCTGGAAACACCATATATTTT	CASSPLAGAGNTIYF
TRBV5-4	NA	TRBD2	TRBJ2-3	TGTGCCAGCAGCTTGAGGACTAGCGGCACAGATACGCAGTATTTT	CASSLRTSGTDTQYF
TRBV7-9	NA	TRBD1	TRBJ1-6	TGTGCCAGCAGCTACGACAGGGGCAGGGGAAATTCACCCCTCCACTTT	CASSYDRGRGNSPLHF
TRBV9	once	NA	TRBJ1-2	TGTGCCAGCAGCGTAGACAGCCCTAACTATGGCTACACCTTC	CASSVDSPNYGYTF
TRBV15	NA	TRBD2	TRBJ2-3	TGTGCCACCAGCGCCCCGGGGGGTCCCACAGATACGCAGTATTTT	CATSAPGGPTDTQYF
TRBV28	NA	TRBD1	TRBJ1-6	TGTGCCAGCAGTTTAAATCAGGGACAGGGTAATTCACCCCTCCACTTT	CASSLNQGQGNSPLHF
TRBV4-1	once	NA	TRBJ2-7	TGCGCCAGCAGCCAAGAACGGCTCCACCGAGGCTCCTACGAGCAGTACTTC	CASSQERLHRGSYEQYF
TRBV5-1	NA	TRBD2	TRBJ2-1	TGCGCCAGCAGCTTGGCGACTAGCGGGGGCAATGAGCAGTTCTTC	CASSLATSGGNEQFF
TRBV4-3	NA	TRBD2	TRBJ2-1	TGCGCCAGCAGCCAACTAGCGGGGGGCTCCTACAATGAGCAGTTCTTC	CASSQLAGGSYNEQFF
TRBV18	NA	NA	TRBJ1-3	TGTGCCAGCTCACCACCTATCGGAAACACCATATATTTT	CASSPPIGNTIYF
TRBV18	NA	NA	TRBJ1-1	TGTGCCAGCTCACCAAACACAGGGAACACTGAAGCTTTCTTT	CASSPNTGNTEAFF
TRBV2	NA	NA	TRBJ1-1	TGTGCCAGTAACCGGGGGGACTACACTGAAGCTTTCTTT	CASNRGDYTEAFF
TRBV6-6	NA	NA	TRBJ2-3	TGTGCCAGCAGTTACTTGGGCGAGAGCACAGATACGCAGTATTTT	CASSYLGESTDTQYF
TRBV5-1	NA	TRBD1	TRBJ2-7	TGCGCCAGCAGCTGGCAGGGGGCCTCCTACGAGCAGTACTTC	CASSWQGASYEQYF
TRBV19	NA	TRBD2	TRBJ2-1	TGTGCCAGTAGTATCTCTAGCGGGGATTACAATGAGCAGTTCTTC	CASSISSGDYNEQFF
TRBV7-2	few	TRBD1	TRBJ2-7	TGTGCCAGCAGCTTACAACAGGGGGCTGTAGGCGAGCAGTACTTC	CASSLQQGAVGEQYF
TRBV19	NA	NA	TRBJ1-4	TGTGCCAGTAGTGAACAGGGTCTCCGGGAAAAACTGTTTTTT	CASSEQGLREKLFF
TRBV5-1	NA	TRBD2	TRBJ2-2	TGCGCCAGCAGCAGGCTGGCGGGGGTCGGGGAGCTGTTTTTT	CASSRLAGVGELFF
TRBV29-1	once	NA	TRBJ1-2	TGCAGCGCGCGGGACGGGCAGGGAGGCTACACCTTC	CSARDGQGGYTF
TRBV27	once	TRBD2	TRBJ2-4	TGTGCCAGCAGTACAGCGGGGAAAAACATTCAGTACTTC	CASSTAGKNIQYF
TRBV7-2	NA	TRBD2	TRBJ2-6	TGTGCCAGCAGCTCTGAAAAGCGGGGGGGCTTCTCTGGGGCCAACGTCCTGACTTTC	CASSSEKRGGFSGANVLTF
TRBV28	NA	TRBD2	TRBJ2-1	TGTGCCAGCAGTTCCACCCCGACTAGCGGAACCGGCAATGAGCAGTTCTTC	CASSSTPTSGTGNEQFF
TRBV6-5	NA	NA	TRBJ2-5	TGTGCCAGCAGTTACTCTTGGGGGCTCGATGAGACCCAGTACTTC	CASSYSWGLDETQYF
TRBV9	NA	TRBD1	TRBJ1-1	TGTGCCAGCAGCGTTAGCCAGGGGGCCCCTGAAGCTTTCTTT	CASSVSQGAPEAFF
TRBV19	few	NA	TRBJ1-2	TGTGCCAGTAGCCACCAGGGATCAGTTGACTATGGCTACACCTTC	CASSHQGSVDYGYTF
TRBV9	NA	TRBD1	TRBJ2-1	TGTGCCAGCAGCGCGCCGGGACAGCGTTTTGATGAGCAGTTCTTC	CASSAPGQRFDEQFF
TRBV4-3	NA	TRBD1	TRBJ2-3	TGCGCCAGCAGCCAAGCGGGGACAGGGAGGAGGGCAGATACGCAGTATTTT	CASSQAGTGRRADTQYF